Shown below are 29 T cell receptor beta chains from a single sample sequenced in a study of T cell responses to AZD1222 COVID-19 vaccine. The repertoire was sequenced with immunoSEQ multiplex PCR; TCRdb's copy has only in-frame clones and lacks some. The repertoire holds around 120,000 clones, with approximately 90% as singletons. The input for sequencing was peripheral blood, taken on day 0 of AZD1222 vaccination. Receptor source: an adult in good health.

Comments on this clone: Other DNA sequences within the sample encode an identical CDR3. This chain joins TRBV4-3 and TRBJ1-3; D remains unclear. The germline V gene has CDR1 LGHNA and CDR2 YSLEER. Between the trimmed V and J ends, which lost 0 bases and 0 bases, there was a span of 6 bases. The CDR3 consists of 15 residues. CDR3 DNA sequence: TGCGCCAGCAGCCAAGAACCAGTCTCTGGAAACACCATATATTTT. This translates into CASSQEPVSGNTIYF.

This clone was observed a single time. The genes are TRBV10-1 and TRBJ1-1; TRBD1 might be the D (5 bases). In germline, CDR1 is WNHNN, CDR2 SYGVQD (reference sequence). This CDR3 is built from 15 residues. V lost 0 bases to trimming and J lost 3 bases, with 11 bases between them. CDR3 protein: CASSESRQGYTEAFF. The CDR3 DNA follows: TGCGCCAGCAGTGAGTCCAGGCAGGGTTACACTGAAGCTTTCTTT.

The V call is TRBV28, the J call TRBJ2-7, with D possibly TRBD1 on 5 matching bases. The V gene lost 5 bases and the J gene lost 3 bases, with 11 bases spanning the gap. This CDR3 has 13 residues. From germline, CDR1 is MDHEN and CDR2 SYDVKM. CDR3 protein: CASSTGLSYEQYF. CDR3 DNA sequence: TGTGCCAGCAGTACAGGCCTGAGCTACGAGCAGTACTTC. The full variable domain, completed using reference TRBV28 and TRBJ2-7, is DVKVTQSSRYLVKRTGEKVFLECVQDMDHENMFWYRQDPGLGLRLIYFSYDVKMKEKGDIPEGYSVSREKKERFSLILESASTNQTSMYLCASSTGLSYEQYFGPGTRLTVT.

The rearrangement joins TRBV9 to TRBJ2-5; the D is unclear. Trimming stripped 3 bases from V and 3 bases from J, with 9 bases between. The CDR3 loop spans 13 amino acids. The germline V gene encodes CDR1 SGDLS and CDR2 YYNGEE. The CDR3 loop is CASSANTKETQYF. The CDR3, as DNA: TGTGCCAGCAGCGCAAACACAAAAGAGACCCAGTACTTC.

The rearrangement links TRBV5-4 to TRBJ1-2; D possibly corresponds to TRBD1 (6 bases). The CDR3 loop spans 15 amino acids. Germline CDR1 reads SGHNT; CDR2 reads YYREEE (reference sequence). V was cut by 0 bases and J by 4 bases, with 13 bases left in between. CDR3 nucleotides: TGTGCCAGCAGCTTGGGGGACATCGTTAGCTATGGCTACACCTTC. Its translation is CASSLGDIVSYGYTF.

The chain uses TRBV7-9 and TRBJ1-3; D is ambiguous. Germline V gene lookup returns CDR1 SEHNR and CDR2 FQNEAQ (reference sequence). Trimming pared 8 bases from V and 0 bases from J, leaving 11 bases between. The CDR3 totals 14 residues. CDR3 sequence: CASEGSLSGNTIYF. The DNA for the CDR3 is TGTGCCAGCGAAGGGTCTCTCTCTGGAAACACCATATATTTT.

This chain uses TRBV5-6 with TRBJ1-5; D gene unclear. Germline CDR1 is SGHDT and CDR2 is YYEEEE. The CDR3 runs to 15 residues. V lost 0 bases to trimming and J lost 4 bases, with 11 bases between them. Here the CDR3 DNA reads TGTGCCAGCAGCTTGGCCGGCGGTGGGAATCAGCCCCAGCATTTT. Protein product: CASSLAGGGNQPQHF.

The J gene is TRBJ1-6, the V gene TRBV28, with 8 bases fitting TRBD1. CDR1 and CDR2 from the germline V gene are MDHEN and SYDVKM. The CDR3 length is 15 residues. V gave up 7 bases and J gave up 6 bases; unmatched junction bases: 8. The CDR3 spells CASNEGTGGNSPLHF. The CDR3 DNA reads as TGTGCCAGCAACGAAGGGACAGGAGGTAATTCACCCCTCCACTTT.

The chain is built from TRBV28 and TRBJ2-6; possible D gene TRBD2, 6 bases. Germline loops: CDR1 MDHEN, CDR2 SYDVKM. This CDR3 contains 17 residues. The germline V and J ends were trimmed by 6 bases and 0 bases, with 15 bases remaining between them. The CDR3 nucleotides read TGTGCCAGCAGATCGGGACTGATATTCTCTGGGGCCAACGTCCTGACTTTC. This encodes CASRSGLIFSGANVLTF.

V is TRBV30 and J is TRBJ2-7, with D unresolved. The germline CDR1 and CDR2 sequences are GTSNPN and SVGIG (reference sequence). Deletions cut 0 bases from V and 3 bases from J, with 12 bases between. This CDR3 comprises 14 residues. In nucleotides, the CDR3 is TGTGCCTGGAGTGTACCGGGTCCCTACTACGAGCAGTACTTC. Its translation is CAWSVPGPYYEQYF.

This clone was picked up one time. This chain connects TRBV7-2 to TRBJ1-3, with TRBD1 identical over 7 bases. This CDR3 contains 16 residues. CDR1 and CDR2 (germline): SGHTA, FQGNSA. With V trimmed by 5 bases and J by 0 bases, 7 bases remained unmatched. This CDR3 is CASSHGQANSGNTIYF. DNA of the CDR3: TGTGCCAGCAGCCACGGACAGGCCAACTCTGGAAACACCATATATTTT.

This clone was found once. V usage is TRBV5-5 and J usage is TRBJ1-5; the D is unclear. CDR1 and CDR2 (germline): SGHKS, YYEKEE (reference sequence). The CDR3 contains 12 residues. V lost 4 bases and J 7 bases, leaving 9 bases between the germline ends. The CDR3 loop reads CASSIWGQPQHF. DNA for the CDR3: TGTGCCAGCAGCATTTGGGGACAGCCCCAGCATTTT.

This rearrangement joins TRBV20-1 to TRBJ2-1; D possibly uses TRBD1 or TRBD2 (5 bases each). The germline V gene encodes CDR1 DFQATT and CDR2 SNEGSKA (reference sequence). This CDR3 is 11 amino acids long. The CDR3 reads CSPGLGGEQFF. CDR3 nucleotide sequence: TGCAGCCCGGGCCTTGGGGGTGAGCAGTTCTTC.

The chain uses TRBV13 and TRBJ1-1, with D maybe TRBD1 (6 bases). Trimming left V 5 bases short and J 1 base short, with 14 bases between. Germline CDR1 and CDR2: PRHDT and FYEKMQ (reference sequence). The CDR3 runs 15 residues. The CDR3 nucleotides read TGTGCCAGCAGCATATACAGGGTTCAGAACACTGAAGCTTTCTTT. It translates to CASSIYRVQNTEAFF.

This chain links TRBV11-2 with TRBJ1-2, with D possibly matching TRBD1 (5 bases). This CDR3 contains 11 residues. Germline V CDR1 and CDR2: SGHAT, FQNNGV. V was pared by 5 bases and J by 6 bases, with 7 bases between. In DNA, the CDR3 is TGTGCCAGCAGCCCGGGGCATGGCTACACCTTC. Translated: CASSPGHGYTF.

The V call is TRBV27, the J call TRBJ1-5; 10 nucleotides agree with TRBD1. Germline CDR1 MNHEY, CDR2 SMNVEV (reference sequence). The junction had 9 bases not matched to a gene; V was cut back by 6 bases and J by 7 bases. The CDR3 spans 15 residues. This CDR3 is CASRSGQGTRQPQHF. The DNA of the CDR3 is TGTGCCAGCAGATCGGGACAGGGGACAAGACAGCCCCAGCATTTT.

The rearrangement uses TRBV5-1 and TRBJ1-2; the match to TRBD1 covers 8 bases. The junction had 7 bases not matched to a gene; V was cut back by 2 bases and J by 4 bases. Germline lookup yields CDR1 SGHRS and CDR2 YFSETQ. The CDR3 runs to 15 residues. CDR3: CASSLSGQGTYGYTF. CDR3 bases: TGCGCCAGCAGCTTATCAGGACAGGGCACCTATGGCTACACCTTC.

This chain links TRBV9 with TRBJ1-3; D ambiguous. Trimming pared 4 bases from V and 2 bases from J, leaving 16 bases between. Germline values: CDR1 SGDLS, CDR2 YYNGEE. This CDR3 has 16 residues. This chain's CDR3 is CASSNSRGYAGNTIYF. The CDR3 nucleotides are TGTGCCAGCAGCAATAGTCGAGGGTATGCTGGAAACACCATATATTTT.

The chain employs TRBV4-3 and TRBJ1-4, with D possibly being TRBD1 (5 bases). V was cut by 0 bases and J by 4 bases, with 12 bases left in between. The germline CDR1 and CDR2 sequences are LGHNA and YSLEER. The CDR3 has 16 amino acids. The DNA for the CDR3 is TGCGCCAGCAGCCAAGATTCTGACAGACTTAATGAAAAACTGTTTTTT. Translation: CASSQDSDRLNEKLFF.

The chain couples TRBV7-2 to TRBJ2-7; perhaps D is TRBD1 or TRBD2 (5 bases each). V lost 6 bases, J lost 2 bases, and 14 bases lay in between. The CDR3 length is 14 residues. Germline CDR1 and CDR2: SGHTA and FQGNSA. CDR3: CASRHRDGTYEQYF. The CDR3 DNA sequence: TGTGCCAGCAGACACCGGGACGGGACCTACGAGCAGTACTTC.

The DNA of the CDR3 is TGTGCCAGCAGCTTAGCCCCACGAGCTGAAGCTTTCTTT. Translation: CASSLAPRAEAFF. This sequence joins TRBV11-2 and TRBJ1-1; D gene uncertain. Germline CDR1 is SGHAT and CDR2 is FQNNGV. V was trimmed by 1 base and J by 6 bases, leaving 9 bases between them. The CDR3 length is 13 residues.

V gene TRBV28 combines with J gene TRBJ1-2; D unresolved. Germline V gene lookup returns CDR1 MDHEN and CDR2 SYDVKM. Trimming removed 4 bases at V and 4 bases at J, with 16 bases between. The CDR3 is 15 amino acids. The CDR3 sequence: CASSSGTAQSYGYTF. In DNA form, the CDR3 reads TGTGCCAGCAGTTCCGGCACAGCTCAATCCTATGGCTACACCTTC.

J is TRBJ2-7 and V is TRBV19, with TRBD2 as a possible D gene (5 bases). From germline, CDR1 is LNHDA and CDR2 SQIVND (reference sequence). V was clipped by 3 bases and J by 6 bases, with 21 bases between them. This CDR3 comprises 16 residues. Here the CDR3 DNA reads TGTGCCAGTAGTATTGCGGGCCGGCCTGGGGATGGCGAGCAGTACTTC. Its protein product is CASSIAGRPGDGEQYF.

The chain recombines TRBV27 with TRBJ2-3; D ambiguous. V shed 4 bases and J shed 0 bases, with 11 bases lying between them. In germline, CDR1 is MNHEY, CDR2 SMNVEV (reference sequence). This CDR3 has 15 residues. The CDR3 protein is CASSSRVTSTDTQYF. The CDR3, as DNA: TGTGCCAGCAGTTCTCGAGTAACTAGCACAGATACGCAGTATTTT.

The chain has TRBV7-9 and TRBJ2-5; D is perhaps TRBD1 (5 bases). Germline assignment: CDR1 SEHNR and CDR2 FQNEAQ (reference sequence). Trimming took off 1 base at V and 1 base at J, with 10 bases between the two ends. The CDR3 loop spans 15 amino acids. The CDR3 is CASSLGTGIQETQYF. Here the CDR3 DNA reads TGTGCCAGCAGCTTAGGTACAGGCATCCAAGAGACCCAGTACTTC.

The CDR3 region has the DNA TGTGCCACCGCTAGCAGCACAGATACGCAGTATTTT. Its protein product is CATASSTDTQYF. V gene TRBV24-1 combines with J gene TRBJ2-3, with a possible D match to TRBD2 (5 bases). The germline V and J ends were trimmed by 9 bases and 0 bases, with 6 bases remaining between them. Germline CDR1 KGHDR, CDR2 SFDVKD. The CDR3 totals 12 residues.

The V and J genes are TRBV10-2 and TRBJ2-3; D unclear. In germline, CDR1 is WSHSY, CDR2 SAAADI. Trimming left V 3 bases short and J 2 bases short, with 3 bases between. The CDR3 has 12 residues. The CDR3 protein is CASSETTDTQYF. Written as DNA, the CDR3 is TGCGCCAGCAGTGAAACCACAGATACGCAGTATTTT.

The rearrangement joins TRBV18 to TRBJ1-1; 10 bases line up with TRBD1. Trimming took 2 bases from V and 2 from J; bases not matched to a gene: 11. The V gene's germline CDR1 is KGHSH and CDR2 LQKENI. CDR3 length equals 18 residues. The CDR3 loop is CASSPMDRGTLINTEAFF. Written as DNA, the CDR3 is TGTGCCAGCTCACCAATGGACAGGGGGACCTTAATAAACACTGAAGCTTTCTTT.

The chain employs TRBV3-1 (or the pseudogene TRBV3-2) and TRBJ1-2, with TRBD1 identical over 9 bases. The CDR3 extends over 14 amino acids. Trimming at V came to 4 bases and at J to 6 bases, leaving 6 bases not matched to a gene. Germline CDR1 reads LGHDT; CDR2 reads YNNKEL (reference sequence). The CDR3 loop reads CASSPRDRAHGYTF. The CDR3 DNA sequence: TGTGCCAGCAGCCCGAGGGACAGGGCTCATGGCTACACCTTC.